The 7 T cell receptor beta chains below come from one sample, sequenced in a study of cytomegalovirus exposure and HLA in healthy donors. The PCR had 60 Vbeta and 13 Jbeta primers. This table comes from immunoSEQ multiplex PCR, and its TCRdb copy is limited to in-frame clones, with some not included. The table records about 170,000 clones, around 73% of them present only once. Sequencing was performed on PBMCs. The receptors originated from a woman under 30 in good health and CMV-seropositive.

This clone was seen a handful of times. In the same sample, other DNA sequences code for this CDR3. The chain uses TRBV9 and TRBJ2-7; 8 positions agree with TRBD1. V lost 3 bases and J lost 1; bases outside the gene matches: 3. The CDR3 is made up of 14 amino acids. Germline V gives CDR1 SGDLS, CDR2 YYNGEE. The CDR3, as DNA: TGTGCCAGCAGCGCAGACAGGGGTTCCTACGAGCAGTACTTC. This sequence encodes CASSADRGSYEQYF.

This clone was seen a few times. CDR3 in amino acids: CASRNGGELFF. CDR3 sequence (DNA): TGTGCCAGTAGGAACGGGGGGGAGCTGTTTTTT. The V call is TRBV19, the J call TRBJ2-2; D not resolved. CDR1 is LNHDA and CDR2 is SQIVND in the germline V gene (reference sequence). This CDR3 is 11 amino acids long. V lost 6 bases, J lost 8 bases, and 7 bases lay in between.

The DNA for the CDR3 is TGCGCCAGCAGCTTGGGGCGACTAGCGGGGGCAGATACGCAGTATTTT. Translated: CASSLGRLAGADTQYF. The chain recombines TRBV5-1 with TRBJ2-3; 12 positions match TRBD2. The V segment lost 0 bases and the J segment 4 bases; nucleotides outside the gene matches: 3. The CDR3 contains 16 residues. Looked up from germline, CDR1 is SGHRS and CDR2 is YFSETQ.

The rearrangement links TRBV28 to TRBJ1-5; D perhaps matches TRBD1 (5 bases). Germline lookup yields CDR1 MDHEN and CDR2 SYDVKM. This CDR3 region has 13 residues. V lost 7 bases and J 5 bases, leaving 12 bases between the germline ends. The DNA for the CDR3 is TGTGCCAGCACCCCGTGGGGCGATCAGCCCCAGCATTTT. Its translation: CASTPWGDQPQHF.

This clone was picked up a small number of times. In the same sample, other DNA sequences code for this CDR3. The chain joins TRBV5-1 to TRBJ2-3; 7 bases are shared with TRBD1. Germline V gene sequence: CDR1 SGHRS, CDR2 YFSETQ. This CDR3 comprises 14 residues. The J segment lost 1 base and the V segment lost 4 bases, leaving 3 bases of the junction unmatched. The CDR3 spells CASSQGTGTDTQYF. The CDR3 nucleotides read TGCGCCAGCAGCCAGGGGACAGGCACAGATACGCAGTATTTT.

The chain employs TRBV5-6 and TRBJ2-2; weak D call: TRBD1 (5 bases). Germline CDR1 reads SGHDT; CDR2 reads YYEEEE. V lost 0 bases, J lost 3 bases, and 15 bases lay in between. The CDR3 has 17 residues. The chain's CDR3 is CASSLGGVWRYTGELFF. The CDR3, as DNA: TGTGCCAGCAGCTTGGGGGGCGTTTGGAGATACACCGGGGAGCTGTTTTTT.

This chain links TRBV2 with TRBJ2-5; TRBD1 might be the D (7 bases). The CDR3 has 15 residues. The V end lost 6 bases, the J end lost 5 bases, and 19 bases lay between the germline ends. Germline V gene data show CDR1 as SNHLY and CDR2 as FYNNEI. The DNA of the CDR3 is TGTGCCAGCAGCCAGGGGGGTACTAGTACGGAGACCCAGTACTTC. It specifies CASSQGGTSTETQYF.